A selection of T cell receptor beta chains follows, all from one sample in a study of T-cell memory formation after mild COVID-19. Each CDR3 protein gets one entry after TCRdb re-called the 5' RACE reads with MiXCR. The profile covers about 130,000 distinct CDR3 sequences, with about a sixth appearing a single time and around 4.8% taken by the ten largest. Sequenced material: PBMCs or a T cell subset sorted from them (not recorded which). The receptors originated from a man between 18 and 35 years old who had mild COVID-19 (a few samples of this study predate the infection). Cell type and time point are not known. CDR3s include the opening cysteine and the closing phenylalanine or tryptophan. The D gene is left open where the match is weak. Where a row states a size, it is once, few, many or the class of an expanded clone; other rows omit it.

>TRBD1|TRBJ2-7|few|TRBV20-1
TGCAGTGCTACAGCCGACAGGGGGCGCGTTTACGAGCAGTACTTC
CSATADRGRVYEQYF
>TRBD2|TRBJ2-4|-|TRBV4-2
TGTGCCAGCAGCCAAGGCCGGGGCGGGGGAAAAGCCAAAAACATTCAGTACTTC
CASSQGRGGGKAKNIQYF
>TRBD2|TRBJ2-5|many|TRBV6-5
TGTGCCAGCAGTCAGATAGCGGGAAAAAAGACCCAGTACTTC
CASSQIAGKKTQYF
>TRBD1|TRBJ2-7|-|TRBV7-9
TGTGCCAGCAGCTTTGGTTGGGACAGCTCCTACGAGCAGTACTTC
CASSFGWDSSYEQYF
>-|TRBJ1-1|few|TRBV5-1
TGCGCCAGCAGCTTGGTGCCACTCGACATGAACACTGAAGCTTTCTTT
CASSLVPLDMNTEAFF
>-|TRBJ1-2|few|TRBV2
TGTGCCAGCAGTACAGGGTACGGCTACACCTTC
CASSTGYGYTF
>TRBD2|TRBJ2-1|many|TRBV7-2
TGTGCCAGCAGCCCACCCCAGCGGGGGGGTATTGAGCAGTTCTTC
CASSPPQRGGIEQFF
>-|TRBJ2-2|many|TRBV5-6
TGTGCCAGCAGCTGGGGGTCGGCGGGGACCACCGGGGAGCTGTTTTTT
CASSWGSAGTTGELFF
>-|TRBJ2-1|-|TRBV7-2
TGTGCCAGCAGCCAGACCGTTTCGTCCGAGCAGTTCTTC
CASSQTVSSEQFF
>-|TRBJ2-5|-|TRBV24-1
TGTGCCACCAGTGAAAGAAGAGACCAAGAGACCCAGTACTTC
CATSERRDQETQYF
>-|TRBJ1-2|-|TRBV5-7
TGTGCCAGCAGCTTGGCCCCGGGGCTAGGGACCAGTGGTAGGCACTATGGCTACACCTTC
CASSLAPGLGTSGRHYGYTF
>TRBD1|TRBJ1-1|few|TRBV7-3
TGTGCCAGCAGCCAGGCAGGGGGCGGCACTGAAGCTTTCTTT
CASSQAGGGTEAFF
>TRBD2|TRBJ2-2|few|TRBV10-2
TGCGCCAGCCGAACTAGCGGGGGGCCGGGCGGGGAGCTGTTTTTT
CASRTSGGPGGELFF
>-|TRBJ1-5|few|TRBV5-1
TGCGCCAGCAGCTTAGCCCCAGGAGGGGCTCTAAGCAATCAGCCCCAGCATTTT
CASSLAPGGALSNQPQHF
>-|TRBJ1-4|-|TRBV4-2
TGTGCCAGCAGCCAGGGGAATGAAAAACTGTTTTTT
CASSQGNEKLFF
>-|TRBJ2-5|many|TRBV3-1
TGTGCCAGCAGCCAGACAGAGACCCAGTACTTC
CASSQTETQYF
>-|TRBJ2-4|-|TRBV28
TGTGCCAGCAGTTCGGGGACATTACTAGCCAAAAACATTCAGTACTTC
CASSSGTLLAKNIQYF
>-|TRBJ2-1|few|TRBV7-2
TGTGCCAGCAGCTTGGGATTCAATGAGCAGTTCTTC
CASSLGFNEQFF
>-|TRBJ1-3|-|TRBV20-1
TGCAGTGCGCGAAGTCCAGGGGCGAACACCATATATTTT
CSARSPGANTIYF
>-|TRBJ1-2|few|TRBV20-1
TGCAGTGCTATTCCAGCCAACTATGGCTACACCTTC
CSAIPANYGYTF
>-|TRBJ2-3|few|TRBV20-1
TGCAGTGCTAGAGTACCCCGAAGCACAGATACGCAGTATTTT
CSARVPRSTDTQYF
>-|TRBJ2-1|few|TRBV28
TGTGCCACCACCCAAACCTTCTACTACGGTGAGCAGTTCTTC
CATTQTFYYGEQFF
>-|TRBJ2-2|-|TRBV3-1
TGTGCCAGCAGCCAAGATAGGCAGGGAGGCACCGGGGAGCTGTTTTTT
CASSQDRQGGTGELFF
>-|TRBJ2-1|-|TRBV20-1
TGCAGTGCTAGAGATTGGGGAGGTCCTAATGAGCAGTTCTTC
CSARDWGGPNEQFF
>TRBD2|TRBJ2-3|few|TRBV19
TGTGCCAGTAGGAGACTAGCGGGGATGTTGGCTACGCAGTATTTT
CASRRLAGMLATQYF
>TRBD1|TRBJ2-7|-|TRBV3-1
TGTGCCAGCAGCCACGCTTCGACAGGGGTGATTTCCGAGCAGTACTTC
CASSHASTGVISEQYF
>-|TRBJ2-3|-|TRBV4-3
TGCGCCAGCAGCCAAGAGTCGGCAGATACGCAGTATTTT
CASSQESADTQYF
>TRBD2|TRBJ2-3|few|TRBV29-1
TGCAGCGGCCGTACTAGCGGGGGGGTCTCAGATACGCAGTATTTT
CSGRTSGGVSDTQYF
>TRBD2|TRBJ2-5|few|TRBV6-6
TGTGCCACTAGGGGGACTAGCGGGGTCCAAGAGACCCAGTACTTC
CATRGTSGVQETQYF
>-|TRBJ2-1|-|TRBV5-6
TGTGCCAGCAGCTTGGGGGACGCCCAGTTCTTC
CASSLGDAQFF
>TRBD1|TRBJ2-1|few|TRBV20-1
TGCAGTGCTCCACGAAAAGACAGGGGACCCCACAATGAGCAGTTCTTC
CSAPRKDRGPHNEQFF
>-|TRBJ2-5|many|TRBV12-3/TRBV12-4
TGTGCCAGCAGCCCCCTGCAGAAAGAGACCCAGTACTTC
CASSPLQKETQYF
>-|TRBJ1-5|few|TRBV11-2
TGTGCCAGCAGTTTTGACGGACTGGGGCCCCAGCATTTT
CASSFDGLGPQHF
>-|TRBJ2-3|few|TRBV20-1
TGCGGGGCCCTTGTGCGGGGATCAGATACGCAGTATTTT
CGALVRGSDTQYF